This TCR beta chain was sequenced for a study of T cells in Graves' hyperthyroidism and ophthalmopathy. This CDR3 has 15 residues. J was trimmed by 2 bases and V by 6 bases; bases with no gene match: 7. Per the germline V gene, CDR1 is MNHNS and CDR2 is SASEGT. Researchers took RNA transcripts and amplified the TCR beta CDR3 regions from them. HTBI primers were used for first-round RT-PCR of the TCR CDR3. TCRdb processed the multiplex PCR reads anew with MiXCR; each CDR3 protein has one entry. The data hold 550,000 to 600,000 distinct CDR3 sequences, with roughly 50% observed a single time. The J gene is TRBJ2-5, the V gene TRBV6-1, with 9 bases that match TRBD1. Sequencing was carried out using peripheral blood or thyroid tissue (not recorded which). The source of this sequence is an adult woman with Graves' disease, either hyperthyroidism or ophthalmopathy (not recorded which). DNA for the CDR3: TGTGCCAGCAGAGCAAGGACAGGGGAACAAGAGACCCAGTACTTC. It yields the protein CASRARTGEQETQYF.